The clone carrying this T cell receptor (beta chain) was seen more than once but under ten times. Its antigen is as yet unknown. The data belong to a study of T cells in tumors after PD-1 blockade. Data came from immunoSEQ multiplex PCR; TCRdb stores just in-frame clones and leaves some out. The table includes 4,000 to 5,000 clones, 65% to 75% detected once. Study findings and constraints: Clonal replacement appeared only between pre- and post-treatment samples.

This CDR3 region has 14 residues. Trimming pared 10 bases from V and 4 bases from J, leaving 19 bases between. Per the germline V gene, CDR1 is MNHEY and CDR2 is SMNVEV (reference sequence). The receptor comes from a human donor with basal cell carcinoma. The material was tumor tissue, obtained before anti-PD-1 treatment. The V gene is TRBV27, the J gene TRBJ1-2; tentative D call: TRBD1 (6 bases). The CDR3 DNA reads TGTGCCACCGGCCCAGGGGATGGGGCCTATGGCTACACCTTC. Translated: CATGPGDGAYGYTF.